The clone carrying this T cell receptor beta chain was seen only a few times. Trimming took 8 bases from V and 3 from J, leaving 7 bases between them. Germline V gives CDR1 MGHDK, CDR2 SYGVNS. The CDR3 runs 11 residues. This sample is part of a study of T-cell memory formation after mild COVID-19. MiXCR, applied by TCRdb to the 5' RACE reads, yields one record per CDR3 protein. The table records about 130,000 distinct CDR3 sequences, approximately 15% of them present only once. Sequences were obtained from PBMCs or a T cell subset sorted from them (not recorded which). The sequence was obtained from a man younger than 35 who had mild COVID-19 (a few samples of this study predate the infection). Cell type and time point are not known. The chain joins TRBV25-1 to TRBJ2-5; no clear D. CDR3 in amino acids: CASGGEETQYF. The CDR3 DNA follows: TGTGCCAGCGGCGGTGAAGAGACCCAGTACTTC. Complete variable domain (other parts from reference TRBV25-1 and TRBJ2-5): EADIYQTPRYLVIGTGKKITLECSQTMGHDKMYWYQQDPGMELHLIHYSYGVNSTEKGDLSSESTVSRIRTEHFPLTLESARPSHTSQYLCASGGEETQYFGPGTRLLVL.